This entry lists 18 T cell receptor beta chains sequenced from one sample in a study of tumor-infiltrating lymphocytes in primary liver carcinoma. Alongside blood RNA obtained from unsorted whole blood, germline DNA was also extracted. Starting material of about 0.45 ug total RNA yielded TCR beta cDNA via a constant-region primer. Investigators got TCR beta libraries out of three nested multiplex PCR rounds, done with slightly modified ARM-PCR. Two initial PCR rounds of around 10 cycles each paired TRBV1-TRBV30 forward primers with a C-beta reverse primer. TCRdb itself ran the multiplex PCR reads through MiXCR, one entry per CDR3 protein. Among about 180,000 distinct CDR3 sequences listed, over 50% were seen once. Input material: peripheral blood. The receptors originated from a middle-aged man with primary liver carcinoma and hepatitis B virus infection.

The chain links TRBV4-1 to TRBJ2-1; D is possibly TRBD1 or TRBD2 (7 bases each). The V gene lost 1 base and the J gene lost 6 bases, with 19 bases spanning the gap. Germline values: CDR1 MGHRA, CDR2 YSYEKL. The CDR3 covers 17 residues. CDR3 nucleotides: TGCGCCAGCAGCCAAGCAAGGGGGCGGGAGAGGGGCAATGAGCAGTTCTTC. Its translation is CASSQARGRERGNEQFF.

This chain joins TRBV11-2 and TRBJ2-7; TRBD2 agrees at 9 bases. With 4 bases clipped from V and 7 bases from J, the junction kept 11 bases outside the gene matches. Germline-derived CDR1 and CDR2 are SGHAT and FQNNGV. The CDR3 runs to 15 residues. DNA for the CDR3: TGTGCCAGCAGCTCAGTTGCGGGAGGGTTTTATGAGCAGTACTTC. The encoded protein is CASSSVAGGFYEQYF. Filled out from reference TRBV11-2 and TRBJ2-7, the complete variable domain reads EAGVAQSPRYKIIEKRQSVAFWCNPISGHATLYWYQQILGQGPKLLIQFQNNGVVDDSQLPKDRFSAERLKGVDSTLKIQPAKLEDSAVYLCASSSVAGGFYEQYFGPGTRLTVT.

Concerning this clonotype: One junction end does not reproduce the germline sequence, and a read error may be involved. The CDR3 protein is CASSLTGVGYGQYF. CDR3 DNA sequence: TGTGCCAGCAGTCTAACGGGAGTTGGCTACGGGCAGTACTTC. The genes are TRBV6-5 and TRBJ2-7, with D tentatively TRBD2 (6 bases). CDR3 length: 14 residues. Germline CDR1 reads MNHEY; CDR2 reads SVGAGI.

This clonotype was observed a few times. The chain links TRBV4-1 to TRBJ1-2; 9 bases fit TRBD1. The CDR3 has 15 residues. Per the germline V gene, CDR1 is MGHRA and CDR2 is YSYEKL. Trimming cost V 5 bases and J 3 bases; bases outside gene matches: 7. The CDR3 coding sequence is TGCGCCAGCAGCTATCGGACAGGGGAGGACTATGGCTACACCTTC. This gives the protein CASSYRTGEDYGYTF.

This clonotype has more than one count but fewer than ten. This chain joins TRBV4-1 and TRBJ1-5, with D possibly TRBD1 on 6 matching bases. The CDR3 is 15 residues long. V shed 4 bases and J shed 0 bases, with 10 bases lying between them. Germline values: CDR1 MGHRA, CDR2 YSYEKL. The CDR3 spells CASSRGQYSNQPQHF. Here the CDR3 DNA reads TGCGCCAGCAGCCGAGGACAGTATAGCAATCAGCCCCAGCATTTT.

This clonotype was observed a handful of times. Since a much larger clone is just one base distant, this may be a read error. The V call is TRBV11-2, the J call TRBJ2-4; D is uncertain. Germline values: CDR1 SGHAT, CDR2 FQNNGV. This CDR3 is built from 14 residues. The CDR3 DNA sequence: TGTGCCGGCAGCTCCGGGCCCGCCAAAAACATTCAGTACTTC. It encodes CAGSSGPAKNIQYF.

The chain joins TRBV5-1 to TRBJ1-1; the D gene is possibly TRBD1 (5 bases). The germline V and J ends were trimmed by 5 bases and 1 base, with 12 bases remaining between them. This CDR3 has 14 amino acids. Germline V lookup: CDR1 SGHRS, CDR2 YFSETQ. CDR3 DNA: TGCGCCAGCAGGCGGGGGATGGAGAACACTGAAGCTTTCTTT. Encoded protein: CASRRGMENTEAFF.

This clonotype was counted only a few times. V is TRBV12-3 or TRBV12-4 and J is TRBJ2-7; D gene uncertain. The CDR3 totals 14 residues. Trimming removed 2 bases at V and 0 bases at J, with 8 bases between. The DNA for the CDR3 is TGTGCCAGCAGTTTACAGAGGAGCTCCTACGAGCAGTACTTC. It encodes CASSLQRSSYEQYF.

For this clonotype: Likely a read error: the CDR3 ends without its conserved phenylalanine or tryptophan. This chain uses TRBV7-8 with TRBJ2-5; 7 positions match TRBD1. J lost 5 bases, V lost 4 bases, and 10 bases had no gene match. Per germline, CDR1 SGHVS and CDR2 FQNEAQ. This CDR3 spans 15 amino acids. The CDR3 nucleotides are TGTGCCAGCAGCTCAGGAAGACAGGGTAGCGAGACCCAGTACTAC. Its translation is CASSSGRQGSETQYY.

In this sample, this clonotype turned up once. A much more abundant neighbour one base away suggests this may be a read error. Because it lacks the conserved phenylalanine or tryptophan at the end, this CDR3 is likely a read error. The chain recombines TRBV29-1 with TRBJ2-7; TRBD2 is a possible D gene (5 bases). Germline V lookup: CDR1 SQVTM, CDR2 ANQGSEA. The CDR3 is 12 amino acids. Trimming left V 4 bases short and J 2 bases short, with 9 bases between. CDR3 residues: CSVGEGPYEQYS. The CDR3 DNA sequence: TGCAGCGTTGGCGAGGGCCCCTACGAGCAGTACTCC.

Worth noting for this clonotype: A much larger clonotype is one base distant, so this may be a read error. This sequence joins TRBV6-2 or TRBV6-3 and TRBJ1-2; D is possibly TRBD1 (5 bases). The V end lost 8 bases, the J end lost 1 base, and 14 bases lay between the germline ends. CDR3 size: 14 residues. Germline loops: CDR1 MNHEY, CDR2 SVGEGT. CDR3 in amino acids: CASGLGRHNYGYTF. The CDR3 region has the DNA TGTGCCAGCGGACTGGGACGGCATAACTATGGCTACACCTTC.

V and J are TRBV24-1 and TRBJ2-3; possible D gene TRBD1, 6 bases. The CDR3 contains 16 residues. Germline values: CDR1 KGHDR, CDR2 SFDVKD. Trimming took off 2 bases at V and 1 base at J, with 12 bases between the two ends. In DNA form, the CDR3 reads TGTGCCACCAGTGATTCACAGGGAATGGGCACAGATACGCAGTATTTT. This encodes CATSDSQGMGTDTQYF.

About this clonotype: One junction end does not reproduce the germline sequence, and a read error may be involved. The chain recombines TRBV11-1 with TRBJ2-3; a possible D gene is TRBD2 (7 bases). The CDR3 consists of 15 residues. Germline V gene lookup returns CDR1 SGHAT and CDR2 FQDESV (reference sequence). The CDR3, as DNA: TGTGCCAGCAGCCCAGACGGGGGGCCGACAGGTACGCAGTATTTT. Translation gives CASSPDGGPTGTQYF.

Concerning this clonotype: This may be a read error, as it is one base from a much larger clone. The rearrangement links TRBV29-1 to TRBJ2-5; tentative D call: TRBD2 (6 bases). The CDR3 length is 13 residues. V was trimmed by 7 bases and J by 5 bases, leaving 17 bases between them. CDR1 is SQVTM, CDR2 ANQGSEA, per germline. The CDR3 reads CSGRGSRSETQYF. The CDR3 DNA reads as TGCAGCGGGAGGGGTAGCCGGAGTGAGACCCAGTACTTC.

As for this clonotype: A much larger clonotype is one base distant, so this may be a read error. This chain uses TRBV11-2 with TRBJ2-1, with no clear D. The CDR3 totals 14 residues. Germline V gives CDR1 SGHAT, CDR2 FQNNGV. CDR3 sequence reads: CANSLSLASNERFF. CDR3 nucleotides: TGTGCCAACAGCTTATCCCTGGCGAGCAATGAGCGGTTCTTC.

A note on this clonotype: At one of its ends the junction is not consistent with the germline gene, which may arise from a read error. The CDR3 DNA is TGTGCCAGCAGCTGGGCGAGTGTGGGACAGTCGGGATTCCATGGTTACACCTTC. This sequence encodes CASSWASVGQSGFHGYTF. The chain joins TRBV11-2 to TRBJ1-2; 7 bases map to TRBD1. This CDR3 has 18 amino acids. Germline V lookup: CDR1 SGHAT, CDR2 FQNNGV.

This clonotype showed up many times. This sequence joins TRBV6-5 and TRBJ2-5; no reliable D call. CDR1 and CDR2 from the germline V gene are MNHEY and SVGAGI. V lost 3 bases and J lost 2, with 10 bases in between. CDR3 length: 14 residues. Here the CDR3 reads CASSYGAAQETQYF. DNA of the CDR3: TGTGCCAGCAGTTATGGCGCGGCACAAGAGACCCAGTACTTC.

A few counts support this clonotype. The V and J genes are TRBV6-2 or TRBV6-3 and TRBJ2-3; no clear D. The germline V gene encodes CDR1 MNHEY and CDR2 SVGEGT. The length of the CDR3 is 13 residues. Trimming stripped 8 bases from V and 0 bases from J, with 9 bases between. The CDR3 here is CASGIPSTDTQYF. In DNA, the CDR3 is TGTGCCAGCGGGATACCAAGCACAGATACGCAGTATTTT.